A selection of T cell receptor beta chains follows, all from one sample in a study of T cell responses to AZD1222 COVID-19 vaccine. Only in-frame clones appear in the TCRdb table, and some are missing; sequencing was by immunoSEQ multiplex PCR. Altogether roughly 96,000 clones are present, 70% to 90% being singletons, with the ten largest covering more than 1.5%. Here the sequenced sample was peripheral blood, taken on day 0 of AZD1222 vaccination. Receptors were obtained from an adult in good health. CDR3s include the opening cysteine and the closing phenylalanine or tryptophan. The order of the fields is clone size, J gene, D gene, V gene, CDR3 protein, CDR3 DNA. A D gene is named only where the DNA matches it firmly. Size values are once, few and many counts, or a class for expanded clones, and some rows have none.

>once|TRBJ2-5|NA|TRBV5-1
CASSQPIGTRRRQETQYF
TGCGCCAGCAGCCAACCGATTGGGACACGGAGACGACAAGAGACCCAGTACTTC
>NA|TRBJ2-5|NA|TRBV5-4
CASTEDRQETQYF
TGTGCCAGCACCGAAGACAGGCAAGAGACCCAGTACTTC
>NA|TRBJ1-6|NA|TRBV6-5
CAGGEFLYYNSPLHF
TGTGCCGGAGGGGAGTTTCTATATTACAATTCACCCCTCCACTTT
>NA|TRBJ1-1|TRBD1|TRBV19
CASRGTGAKVTEAFF
TGTGCCAGTAGGGGGACAGGGGCGAAGGTCACTGAAGCTTTCTTT
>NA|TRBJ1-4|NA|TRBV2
CASSGFQDRKTNEKLFF
TGTGCCAGCAGTGGTTTCCAGGACAGAAAAACTAATGAAAAACTGTTTTTT
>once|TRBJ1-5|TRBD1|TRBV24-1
CATSDPGQGSPQPQHF
TGTGCCACCAGTGATCCTGGACAGGGCAGCCCTCAGCCCCAGCATTTT
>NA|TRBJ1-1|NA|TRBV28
CASSLRWGGAFF
TGTGCCAGCAGTTTGAGGTGGGGGGGAGCTTTCTTT
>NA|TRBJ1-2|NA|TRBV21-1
CASSMEDRVVDYGYTF
TGTGCCAGCAGCATGGAGGACAGGGTAGTAGACTATGGCTACACCTTC
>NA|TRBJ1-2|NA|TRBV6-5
CASRDSNSYGYTF
TGTGCCAGCAGGGATTCTAACTCTTACGGCTACACCTTC
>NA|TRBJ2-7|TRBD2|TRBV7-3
CASSLRAGGPYEQYF
TGTGCCAGCAGCTTAAGAGCGGGGGGGCCCTACGAGCAGTACTTC
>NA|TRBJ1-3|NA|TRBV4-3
CASSQEVGATGNTIYF
TGCGCCAGCAGCCAAGAAGTCGGGGCCACTGGAAACACCATATATTTT
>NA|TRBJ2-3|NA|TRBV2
CATNGPYTDTQYF
TGTGCCACAAACGGGCCATACACAGATACGCAGTATTTT
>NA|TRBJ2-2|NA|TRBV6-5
CASGEPDMTGELFF
TGTGCCAGTGGGGAGCCCGATATGACCGGGGAGCTGTTTTTT
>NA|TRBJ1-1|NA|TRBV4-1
CASSRTVNTEAFF
TGCGCCAGCAGCCGGACGGTGAACACTGAAGCTTTCTTT
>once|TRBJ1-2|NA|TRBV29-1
CSVGGTIIGYTF
TGCAGCGTTGGAGGGACGATTATAGGCTACACCTTC
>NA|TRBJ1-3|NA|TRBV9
CASSAGSSGNTIYF
TGTGCCAGCAGCGCCGGTAGCTCTGGAAACACCATATATTTT
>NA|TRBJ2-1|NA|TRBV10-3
CAIGGGNEQFF
TGTGCCATAGGGGGTGGGAATGAGCAGTTCTTC